This T cell receptor (beta chain) is drawn from a study of cytomegalovirus exposure and HLA in healthy donors. Study-wide points: Later on, a genetic analysis was performed. It linked a missense variant in DCLRE1C with V- and J-gene trimming of TCR beta.

The primer mix had 60 Vbeta and 13 Jbeta primers. Sequenced by immunoSEQ multiplex PCR; TCRdb stores in-frame clones only, minus some. The data contain around 300,000 clones, approximately 85% of them singletons. V lost 6 bases, J lost 2 bases, and 10 bases lay in between. This CDR3 spans 13 amino acids. Germline CDR1 and CDR2: MNHEY and SMNVEV (reference sequence). About this clone: Its matching antigen is unknown.

The TCR comes from a woman aged 40 to 50 in good health and CMV-seropositive. Specimen: PBMCs. The chain combines TRBV27 with TRBJ1-1; D unclear. Here the CDR3 reads CASSFVLNTEAFF. DNA of the CDR3: TGTGCCAGCAGCTTCGTCCTTAACACTGAAGCTTTCTTT.